This TCR beta chain originates from a study of siplizumab effects on memory and regulatory T cells. Sequencing of each sample assayed about 10^5 TCR templates. Some clones are missing from TCRdb's copy, which holds only in-frame ones; the method was immunoSEQ multiplex PCR. The sample holds over 60,000 clones; about 90% are singletons and the top ten take roughly 29%. Whole-study findings and limits: Naive T cells appeared more varied than memory cells and looked like key alloresponse contributors. Unstimulated subsets were the mapping target of only a minor fraction of alloreactive clones.

Points on this clone: Its antigen is not known.

CDR1 is MRHNA, CDR2 SNTAGT, per germline. V lost 4 bases to trimming and J lost 1 base, with 5 bases between them. The CDR3 extends over 13 amino acids. The V and J genes are TRBV6-4 and TRBJ1-5; a weak D match, TRBD1 (5 bases). The TCR comes from a human donor in good health. The specimen sequenced was CD8+ T cells sorted from blood. The CDR3 sequence is CASSAGSNQPQHF. The CDR3 DNA follows: TGTGCCAGCAGTGCAGGGAGCAATCAGCCCCAGCATTTT.